This entry concerns a single T cell receptor (beta chain). Antigen: not known. The sample is drawn from a study of OX40 agonist ivuxolimab in advanced cancers. Study-wide results and caveats: At 0.1 to 3.0 mg/kg, CD4+ and CD8+ blood T cells expanded clonally by week 6.

The table came from immunoSEQ multiplex PCR; TCRdb's copy has only in-frame clones and leaves some out. The repertoire has about 15,000 clones, about 75% of them found once; the top ten carry about 30%. Per germline, CDR1 SGHAT and CDR2 FQNNGV. This CDR3 is 13 amino acids long. V was trimmed by 1 base and J by 2 bases, leaving 6 bases between them. The sequence was collected from an adult with an advanced solid tumor such as melanoma, head and neck, liver or kidney cancer. The chain uses TRBV11-2 and TRBJ2-7; D unresolved. Specimen: CD4+ or CD8+ T cells sorted from blood, collected in a trial of the OX40 agonist ivuxolimab. The CDR3 sequence is CASSLGVPYEQYF. The CDR3 DNA follows: TGTGCCAGCAGCTTAGGGGTCCCCTACGAGCAGTACTTC.